The rows below give T cell receptor beta chains drawn from one sample of a study of CD8 T cells in Susac syndrome. One entry per CDR3 protein results from TCRdb running MiXCR on the immunoSEQ multiplex PCR reads. The sample lists 150,000 to 250,000 distinct CDR3 sequences; 90% to 95% were seen once. Material for sequencing was CD4+ T cells from PBMCs. The receptors were gathered from a human donor with multiple sclerosis. The CDR3 runs from the conserved cysteine through the conserved F or W. The order of the fields is D gene, clone size, CDR3 length, V gene, J gene, CDR3 protein, CDR3 DNA. A D gene is named only where the DNA matches it firmly. The size entry is marked missing in some rows and otherwise reads once, few, many or a size class.

d_gene: TRBD1; abundance: -; len: 15; v_gene: TRBV7-2; j_gene: TRBJ1-2; CDR3aa: CASSSTYRGDYGYTF; CDR3nt: TGTGCCAGCAGCTCCACCTACAGGGGGGACTATGGCTACACCTTC
d_gene: -; abundance: -; len: 13; v_gene: TRBV12-5; j_gene: TRBJ2-5; CDR3aa: CASGREWEETQYF; CDR3nt: TGTGCTAGTGGTAGAGAGTGGGAAGAGACCCAGTACTTC
d_gene: TRBD2; abundance: -; len: 15; v_gene: TRBV20-1; j_gene: TRBJ2-3; CDR3aa: CSAFLAGGHGNTQYF; CDR3nt: TGCAGTGCCTTCCTAGCGGGAGGCCACGGAAATACGCAGTATTTT
d_gene: -; abundance: -; len: 13; v_gene: TRBV3-1; j_gene: TRBJ2-5; CDR3aa: CASSLTLGETQYF; CDR3nt: TGTGCCAGCAGCCTGACCCTAGGGGAGACCCAGTACTTC
d_gene: -; abundance: -; len: 15; v_gene: TRBV3-1; j_gene: TRBJ2-5; CDR3aa: CASSQAGRVPETQYF; CDR3nt: TGTGCCAGCAGCCAAGCCGGGAGAGTACCAGAGACCCAGTACTTC
d_gene: -; abundance: -; len: 16; v_gene: TRBV4-2; j_gene: TRBJ2-5; CDR3aa: CASSKDRSQNGETQYF; CDR3nt: TGTGCCAGCAGCAAAGATAGGTCCCAAAATGGGGAGACCCAGTACTTC
d_gene: -; abundance: -; len: 13; v_gene: TRBV20-1; j_gene: TRBJ2-2; CDR3aa: CSARMIRTGELFF; CDR3nt: TGCAGTGCTAGAATGATTCGTACCGGGGAGCTGTTTTTT
d_gene: -; abundance: -; len: 16; v_gene: TRBV7-9; j_gene: TRBJ2-7; CDR3aa: CASSFTSGARSYEQYF; CDR3nt: TGTGCCAGCAGCTTTACCTCCGGGGCTAGGTCCTACGAGCAGTACTTC
d_gene: -; abundance: -; len: 14; v_gene: TRBV9; j_gene: TRBJ2-1; CDR3aa: CASSPRLVYHEQFF; CDR3nt: TGTGCCAGCAGCCCCAGACTAGTCTATCATGAGCAGTTCTTC
d_gene: -; abundance: -; len: 14; v_gene: TRBV30; j_gene: TRBJ2-7; CDR3aa: CAWSVPGAGYEQYF; CDR3nt: TGTGCCTGGAGTGTACCGGGGGCGGGCTACGAGCAGTACTTC
d_gene: -; abundance: -; len: 16; v_gene: TRBV20-1; j_gene: TRBJ1-5; CDR3aa: CSAAIQGFGFHQPQHF; CDR3nt: TGCAGTGCTGCAATACAGGGTTTCGGGTTCCATCAGCCCCAGCATTTT
d_gene: TRBD2; abundance: -; len: 16; v_gene: TRBV12-3/TRBV12-4; j_gene: TRBJ2-1; CDR3aa: CAIGGTMAGTYNEQFF; CDR3nt: TGTGCCATCGGGGGGACTATGGCGGGCACATACAATGAGCAGTTCTTC
d_gene: TRBD2; abundance: -; len: 16; v_gene: TRBV20-1; j_gene: TRBJ2-1; CDR3aa: CSATGPTSETYNEQFF; CDR3nt: TGCAGTGCTACAGGGCCTACTAGCGAAACCTACAATGAGCAGTTCTTC
d_gene: -; abundance: -; len: 13; v_gene: TRBV24-1; j_gene: TRBJ2-3; CDR3aa: CATEGDASHTQYF; CDR3nt: TGTGCCACCGAAGGGGACGCCTCTCATACGCAGTATTTT
d_gene: TRBD1; abundance: once; len: 14; v_gene: TRBV5-1; j_gene: TRBJ2-7; CDR3aa: CASSQRQGQGEQYF; CDR3nt: TGCGCCAGCAGCCAACGACAGGGACAGGGCGAGCAGTACTTC
d_gene: -; abundance: -; len: 14; v_gene: TRBV3-1; j_gene: TRBJ1-1; CDR3aa: CASSPGWANTEAFF; CDR3nt: TGTGCCAGCAGCCCCGGGTGGGCGAACACTGAAGCTTTCTTT
d_gene: TRBD2; abundance: -; len: 18; v_gene: TRBV3-1; j_gene: TRBJ2-1; CDR3aa: CASSPRTSGVSSYNEQFF; CDR3nt: TGTGCCAGCAGCCCCAGGACTAGCGGGGTGAGCTCCTACAATGAGCAGTTCTTC
d_gene: -; abundance: -; len: 16; v_gene: TRBV5-4; j_gene: TRBJ1-2; CDR3aa: CASSPGDATIVYGYTF; CDR3nt: TGTGCCAGCAGCCCGGGGGATGCAACTATAGTTTATGGCTACACCTTC
d_gene: -; abundance: once; len: 13; v_gene: TRBV29-1; j_gene: TRBJ1-2; CDR3aa: CSVAEGLGYGYTF; CDR3nt: TGCAGCGTTGCGGAGGGTCTAGGCTATGGCTACACCTTC
d_gene: -; abundance: -; len: 15; v_gene: TRBV11-2; j_gene: TRBJ2-7; CDR3aa: CASSLGPGSSYEQYF; CDR3nt: TGTGCCAGCAGCTTAGGGCCCGGGAGCTCCTACGAGCAGTACTTC
d_gene: -; abundance: -; len: 12; v_gene: TRBV7-9; j_gene: TRBJ2-3; CDR3aa: CASSFSEDTQYF; CDR3nt: TGTGCCAGCAGCTTCTCGGAAGATACGCAGTATTTT
d_gene: -; abundance: -; len: 13; v_gene: TRBV20-1; j_gene: TRBJ2-3; CDR3aa: CSAREEGPYTQYF; CDR3nt: TGCAGTGCTAGAGAAGAAGGCCCCTATACGCAGTATTTT
d_gene: -; abundance: once; len: 15; v_gene: TRBV11-2; j_gene: TRBJ2-7; CDR3aa: CASSLPGPGAYEQYF; CDR3nt: TGTGCCAGCAGCTTACCGGGGCCTGGAGCCTACGAGCAGTACTTC
d_gene: -; abundance: -; len: 13; v_gene: TRBV24-1; j_gene: TRBJ2-7; CDR3aa: CATRLRVLYEQYF; CDR3nt: TGTGCCACCAGACTCAGGGTTCTCTACGAGCAGTACTTC
d_gene: -; abundance: -; len: 11; v_gene: TRBV20-1; j_gene: TRBJ1-2; CDR3aa: CSARVGGGYTF; CDR3nt: TGCAGTGCTAGAGTGGGGGGAGGCTACACCTTC
d_gene: -; abundance: -; len: 14; v_gene: TRBV6-5; j_gene: TRBJ1-1; CDR3aa: CASSRGRFNTEAFF; CDR3nt: TGTGCCAGCAGTAGGGGACGGTTTAACACTGAAGCTTTCTTT
d_gene: -; abundance: -; len: 14; v_gene: TRBV12-3/TRBV12-4; j_gene: TRBJ1-2; CDR3aa: CASSPNRRDYGYTF; CDR3nt: TGTGCCAGCAGCCCGAACAGGCGGGACTATGGCTACACCTTC
d_gene: TRBD2; abundance: -; len: 15; v_gene: TRBV7-9; j_gene: TRBJ2-3; CDR3aa: CASSLFRTSGNTQYF; CDR3nt: TGTGCCAGCAGCTTATTCAGGACTAGCGGGAATACGCAGTATTTT
d_gene: -; abundance: -; len: 14; v_gene: TRBV7-9; j_gene: TRBJ2-6; CDR3aa: CASSAVSGANVLTF; CDR3nt: TGTGCCAGCAGTGCGGTCTCTGGGGCCAACGTCCTGACTTTC
d_gene: TRBD2; abundance: -; len: 13; v_gene: TRBV30; j_gene: TRBJ2-1; CDR3aa: CAWRKRGDNEQFF; CDR3nt: TGTGCCTGGAGGAAGCGGGGGGACAATGAGCAGTTCTTC
d_gene: -; abundance: -; len: 14; v_gene: TRBV30; j_gene: TRBJ2-4; CDR3aa: CAWSVSRPFSIQYF; CDR3nt: TGTGCCTGGAGTGTAAGCCGGCCCTTTAGCATTCAGTACTTC
d_gene: -; abundance: -; len: 14; v_gene: TRBV29-1; j_gene: TRBJ2-3; CDR3aa: CSVEGSTSTDTQYF; CDR3nt: TGCAGCGTTGAAGGTTCCACTAGCACAGATACGCAGTATTTT
d_gene: -; abundance: -; len: 16; v_gene: TRBV14; j_gene: TRBJ2-5; CDR3aa: CASSPTGSSLQETQYF; CDR3nt: TGTGCCAGCAGCCCTACAGGGTCGAGCCTCCAAGAGACCCAGTACTTC
d_gene: -; abundance: -; len: 13; v_gene: TRBV5-6; j_gene: TRBJ2-1; CDR3aa: CASSLDGGNEQFF; CDR3nt: TGTGCCAGCAGCTTGGATGGAGGTAATGAGCAGTTCTTC
d_gene: TRBD2; abundance: -; len: 18; v_gene: TRBV9; j_gene: TRBJ2-1; CDR3aa: CASSVSGFGLAVGNEQFF; CDR3nt: TGTGCCAGCAGCGTATCCGGGTTCGGGCTAGCGGTGGGGAATGAGCAGTTCTTC
d_gene: -; abundance: -; len: 13; v_gene: TRBV20-1; j_gene: TRBJ2-7; CDR3aa: CSARQGFSYEQYF; CDR3nt: TGCAGTGCTAGACAGGGTTTTTCCTACGAGCAGTACTTC
d_gene: TRBD1; abundance: once; len: 12; v_gene: TRBV30; j_gene: TRBJ2-7; CDR3aa: CAWDRETYEQYF; CDR3nt: TGTGCCTGGGACAGGGAAACCTACGAGCAGTACTTC
d_gene: -; abundance: once; len: 15; v_gene: TRBV9; j_gene: TRBJ2-5; CDR3aa: CASSVRGSAQETQYF; CDR3nt: TGTGCCAGCAGCGTGAGAGGCTCCGCTCAAGAGACCCAGTACTTC
d_gene: -; abundance: -; len: 15; v_gene: TRBV12-3/TRBV12-4; j_gene: TRBJ1-5; CDR3aa: CASSFGGRGVEPQHF; CDR3nt: TGTGCCAGCAGTTTTGGCGGCAGGGGCGTAGAGCCCCAGCATTTT
d_gene: -; abundance: -; len: 15; v_gene: TRBV10-1; j_gene: TRBJ2-5; CDR3aa: CASSVEYPPAGTQYF; CDR3nt: TGCGCCAGCAGTGTCGAGTACCCCCCCGCCGGGACCCAGTACTTC
d_gene: TRBD1; abundance: -; len: 12; v_gene: TRBV7-2; j_gene: TRBJ1-2; CDR3aa: CASSNDRAGYTF; CDR3nt: TGTGCCAGCAGCAACGACAGGGCAGGCTACACCTTC
d_gene: -; abundance: -; len: 15; v_gene: TRBV30; j_gene: TRBJ1-2; CDR3aa: CAWSVNGGLGYGYTF; CDR3nt: TGTGCCTGGAGTGTAAACGGGGGGCTTGGCTATGGCTACACCTTC
d_gene: -; abundance: -; len: 14; v_gene: TRBV6-6; j_gene: TRBJ1-1; CDR3aa: CASSYPTLRAEAFF; CDR3nt: TGTGCCAGCAGTTACCCGACACTCCGGGCTGAAGCTTTCTTT
d_gene: TRBD1; abundance: -; len: 14; v_gene: TRBV7-2; j_gene: TRBJ1-1; CDR3aa: CASSHGQGNTEAFF; CDR3nt: TGTGCCAGCAGCCACGGACAGGGGAACACTGAAGCTTTCTTT
d_gene: -; abundance: -; len: 14; v_gene: TRBV7-9; j_gene: TRBJ2-7; CDR3aa: CASSAPRNPYEQYF; CDR3nt: TGTGCCAGCAGCGCTCCCAGAAACCCCTACGAGCAGTACTTC
d_gene: -; abundance: -; len: 12; v_gene: TRBV15; j_gene: TRBJ1-1; CDR3aa: CATSSRGLEAFF; CDR3nt: TGTGCCACCAGCAGCCGGGGTCTGGAAGCTTTCTTT
d_gene: TRBD1; abundance: -; len: 13; v_gene: TRBV20-1; j_gene: TRBJ1-2; CDR3aa: CSASRDSAYGYTF; CDR3nt: TGCAGTGCTAGTAGGGACAGCGCCTATGGCTACACCTTC
d_gene: TRBD2; abundance: -; len: 15; v_gene: TRBV7-9; j_gene: TRBJ2-1; CDR3aa: CASSFRGTSGNEQFF; CDR3nt: TGTGCCAGCAGCTTCCGCGGGACTAGCGGCAATGAGCAGTTCTTC